These T cell receptor beta chains were read from a single sample in a study of shared clonotypes between healthy human individuals. Using immunoSEQ multiplex PCR, the repertoire was profiled, and TCRdb retains in-frame clones only, with some absent. The data contain 1.5 million to 1.9 million clones, 98% of them singletons. Sequencing input: naive CD4+ T cells sorted from blood. These receptors came from a man aged 30-40 years in good health. Each CDR3 is given with its conserved first and last residue. D genes are given only for firm matches. Only some rows state a clone size, as once, few, many or a class for expanded clones.

v_gene: TRBV5-4
j_gene: TRBJ2-7
abundance: NA
d_gene: NA
CDR3nt: TGTGCCAGCAGCTTGGGCAGACGGACGCAGAGGTCCTACGAGCAGTACTTC
CDR3aa: CASSLGRRTQRSYEQYF

v_gene: TRBV2
j_gene: TRBJ1-4
abundance: NA
d_gene: TRBD1
CDR3nt: TGTGCCAGCCGAAAGGGGGCCAAGTCAACTAATGAAAAACTGTTTTTT
CDR3aa: CASRKGAKSTNEKLFF

v_gene: TRBV5-1
j_gene: TRBJ2-7
abundance: NA
d_gene: NA
CDR3nt: TGCGCCAGCAGCTTGGGTGGGGGGGCGCAGCACTACGAGCAGTACTTC
CDR3aa: CASSLGGGAQHYEQYF

v_gene: TRBV5-1
j_gene: TRBJ2-2
abundance: NA
d_gene: TRBD2
CDR3nt: TGCGCCAGCAGCATCGCTAGCGGGAGGGCATCCGGGGAGCTGTTTTTT
CDR3aa: CASSIASGRASGELFF

v_gene: TRBV6-5
j_gene: TRBJ2-7
abundance: NA
d_gene: TRBD2
CDR3nt: TGTGCCAGCAGTTACTCGACTAGCGGGGGACCTTACGAGCAGTACTTC
CDR3aa: CASSYSTSGGPYEQYF

v_gene: TRBV30
j_gene: TRBJ1-1
abundance: NA
d_gene: NA
CDR3nt: TGTGCCTGGACCAGGGCCGTGAACACTGAAGCTTTCTTT
CDR3aa: CAWTRAVNTEAFF

v_gene: TRBV28
j_gene: TRBJ2-3
abundance: NA
d_gene: NA
CDR3nt: TGTGCCAGCATTAGGGGGGAGGGCCTCCGCACAGATACGCAGTATTTT
CDR3aa: CASIRGEGLRTDTQYF

v_gene: TRBV10-3
j_gene: TRBJ1-5
abundance: NA
d_gene: NA
CDR3nt: TGTGCCATCAGTGAGTCGAATGGGAATCAGCCCCAGCATTTT
CDR3aa: CAISESNGNQPQHF

v_gene: TRBV6-5
j_gene: TRBJ2-7
abundance: NA
d_gene: TRBD2
CDR3nt: TGTGCCAGCAGCCGACTAGCGGGAGCCCACGAGCAGTACTTC
CDR3aa: CASSRLAGAHEQYF

v_gene: TRBV7-9
j_gene: TRBJ2-1
abundance: NA
d_gene: TRBD1
CDR3nt: TGTGCCAGCAGCTTTCGGACAGGGGGCAATGAGCAGTTCTTC
CDR3aa: CASSFRTGGNEQFF

v_gene: TRBV7-7
j_gene: TRBJ2-5
abundance: NA
d_gene: NA
CDR3nt: TGTGCTAGCAGCATTAGGAGCATGGAGACCCAGTACTTC
CDR3aa: CASSIRSMETQYF

v_gene: TRBV19
j_gene: TRBJ1-1
abundance: NA
d_gene: NA
CDR3nt: TGTGCCAGTAGACGGGGAGGACACACTGAAGCTTTCTTT
CDR3aa: CASRRGGHTEAFF

v_gene: TRBV18
j_gene: TRBJ2-5
abundance: NA
d_gene: TRBD1
CDR3nt: TGTGCCAGCTCAAGTTTGGGACAGGGCTCACGGGAGACCCAGTACTTC
CDR3aa: CASSSLGQGSRETQYF

v_gene: TRBV12-5
j_gene: TRBJ2-5
abundance: NA
d_gene: TRBD1
CDR3nt: TGTGCTAGCAACACCGGGACAGGCCTTCAAGAGACCCAGTACTTC
CDR3aa: CASNTGTGLQETQYF

v_gene: TRBV27
j_gene: TRBJ2-1
abundance: NA
d_gene: TRBD2
CDR3nt: TGTGCCAGCAGTTTACGAGGGCGGGAGTACGGCTCCTACAATGAGCAGTTCTTC
CDR3aa: CASSLRGREYGSYNEQFF

v_gene: TRBV18
j_gene: TRBJ1-2
abundance: NA
d_gene: NA
CDR3nt: TGTGCCAGCTCACCCCAGGGATTTGCGGATGGCTACACCTTC
CDR3aa: CASSPQGFADGYTF

v_gene: TRBV5-5
j_gene: TRBJ2-6
abundance: NA
d_gene: NA
CDR3nt: TGTGCCAGCACCTCGTCGGGGTTCTGGGGCTCTGGGGCCAACGTCCTGACTTTC
CDR3aa: CASTSSGFWGSGANVLTF

v_gene: TRBV9
j_gene: TRBJ2-2
abundance: few
d_gene: NA
CDR3nt: TGTGCCAGCAGCGTAGCCGGGGAGCTGTTTTTT
CDR3aa: CASSVAGELFF

v_gene: TRBV2
j_gene: TRBJ2-1
abundance: NA
d_gene: NA
CDR3nt: TGTGCCAGCAGTGCCCGAGGAGGGGGCTCCTACAATGAGCAGTTCTTC
CDR3aa: CASSARGGGSYNEQFF

v_gene: TRBV6-6
j_gene: TRBJ2-1
abundance: NA
d_gene: NA
CDR3nt: TGTGCCAGCAGACCGACCGGGGGTTCCTACAATGAGCAGTTCTTC
CDR3aa: CASRPTGGSYNEQFF

v_gene: TRBV7-9
j_gene: TRBJ1-5
abundance: NA
d_gene: TRBD1
CDR3nt: TGTGCCAGCAGCCCTGGACAGGCCAATCAGCCCCAGCATTTT
CDR3aa: CASSPGQANQPQHF

v_gene: TRBV5-1
j_gene: TRBJ2-2
abundance: NA
d_gene: TRBD1
CDR3nt: TGCGCCAGCAGCTTGGCGACAGGGGAAACCGGGGAGCTGTTTTTT
CDR3aa: CASSLATGETGELFF

v_gene: TRBV9
j_gene: TRBJ1-1
abundance: NA
d_gene: TRBD1
CDR3nt: TGTGCCAGCAGCGGAGACAGGGGATTCACTGAAGCTTTCTTT
CDR3aa: CASSGDRGFTEAFF

v_gene: TRBV15
j_gene: TRBJ2-5
abundance: NA
d_gene: TRBD2
CDR3nt: TGTGCCACCAGCGCGACTAGCGGGAGGGGGGAGACCCAGTACTTC
CDR3aa: CATSATSGRGETQYF

v_gene: TRBV21-1
j_gene: TRBJ2-1
abundance: NA
d_gene: NA
CDR3nt: TGTGCCAGCAGCAAAGTACCCGCGGGAGGCTACAATGAGCAGTTCTTC
CDR3aa: CASSKVPAGGYNEQFF

v_gene: TRBV5-1
j_gene: TRBJ2-1
abundance: NA
d_gene: NA
CDR3nt: TGCGCCAGCAGCTTGTCCCCCCACAATGAGCAGTTCTTC
CDR3aa: CASSLSPHNEQFF

v_gene: TRBV28
j_gene: TRBJ2-1
abundance: NA
d_gene: TRBD1
CDR3nt: TGTGCCAGCAGTTACCCGGGACAGGGGAGTTGGGATGAGCAGTTCTTC
CDR3aa: CASSYPGQGSWDEQFF

v_gene: TRBV7-2
j_gene: TRBJ1-1
abundance: NA
d_gene: TRBD1
CDR3nt: TGTGCCAGCAGCTTAGGGACAGGGTTGGTAGCTTTCTTT
CDR3aa: CASSLGTGLVAFF

v_gene: TRBV7-6
j_gene: TRBJ2-2
abundance: NA
d_gene: NA
CDR3nt: TGTGCCAGCAGCTTACGAACAGGGATCGGGGAGCTGTTTTTT
CDR3aa: CASSLRTGIGELFF

v_gene: TRBV29-1
j_gene: TRBJ2-3
abundance: once
d_gene: TRBD1
CDR3nt: TGCAGCGGTGGAGCAGGGGGCGGCACAGATACGCAGTATTTT
CDR3aa: CSGGAGGGTDTQYF

v_gene: TRBV9
j_gene: TRBJ2-1
abundance: NA
d_gene: TRBD2
CDR3nt: TGTGCCAGCAGCCCTTGGCGGGAGAAGTATGAGCAGTTCTTC
CDR3aa: CASSPWREKYEQFF

v_gene: TRBV11-3
j_gene: TRBJ2-7
abundance: NA
d_gene: NA
CDR3nt: TGTGCCAGCAGCTTAGCCCCCATCTACGAGCAGTACTTC
CDR3aa: CASSLAPIYEQYF

v_gene: TRBV4-1
j_gene: TRBJ2-4
abundance: NA
d_gene: TRBD2
CDR3nt: TGCGCCAGCAGCCCGGGACTAGCGGGGGGAGAAGCCAAAAACATTCAGTACTTC
CDR3aa: CASSPGLAGGEAKNIQYF

v_gene: TRBV28
j_gene: TRBJ1-1
abundance: NA
d_gene: NA
CDR3nt: TGTGCCAGCAGTTTTTCCGGGCCGAACACTGAAGCTTTCTTT
CDR3aa: CASSFSGPNTEAFF

v_gene: TRBV7-3
j_gene: TRBJ2-2
abundance: NA
d_gene: NA
CDR3nt: TGTGCCAGCAGCTTACTCAGGGGTTATACCGGGGAGCTGTTTTTT
CDR3aa: CASSLLRGYTGELFF

v_gene: TRBV28
j_gene: TRBJ1-4
abundance: NA
d_gene: TRBD1
CDR3nt: TGTGCCAGCAGTGTATCCGGACAGGGGAAGTTGGAAAAACTGTTTTTT
CDR3aa: CASSVSGQGKLEKLFF

v_gene: TRBV27
j_gene: TRBJ1-1
abundance: NA
d_gene: NA
CDR3nt: TGTGCCAGCAGTTTGCGGCAGCGGAACACTGAAGCTTTCTTT
CDR3aa: CASSLRQRNTEAFF

v_gene: TRBV29-1
j_gene: TRBJ2-3
abundance: NA
d_gene: NA
CDR3nt: TGCAGCGTTGCCGGGCGGGCCACAGATACGCAGTATTTT
CDR3aa: CSVAGRATDTQYF

v_gene: TRBV10-3
j_gene: TRBJ2-2
abundance: NA
d_gene: TRBD2
CDR3nt: TGTGCCATCAGCCCGACTAGCGGGAGAACCGGGGAGCTGTTTTTT
CDR3aa: CAISPTSGRTGELFF

v_gene: TRBV27
j_gene: TRBJ1-4
abundance: NA
d_gene: TRBD1
CDR3nt: TGTGCCAGCAGTTTAGTGGGGACAGGAATTAAAAAACTGTTTTTT
CDR3aa: CASSLVGTGIKKLFF

v_gene: TRBV5-1
j_gene: TRBJ2-7
abundance: once
d_gene: NA
CDR3nt: TGCGCCAGCAGCTTGTACATCCAGGCTTACGAGCAGTACTTC
CDR3aa: CASSLYIQAYEQYF

v_gene: TRBV28
j_gene: TRBJ2-3
abundance: NA
d_gene: NA
CDR3nt: TGTGCCAGCTATTCGGAGGGGCGCACAGATACGCAGTATTTT
CDR3aa: CASYSEGRTDTQYF

v_gene: TRBV5-4
j_gene: TRBJ2-5
abundance: NA
d_gene: NA
CDR3nt: TGTGCCAGCAGCCCTAACAGGCCCCGCTCCCAAGAGACCCAGTACTTC
CDR3aa: CASSPNRPRSQETQYF

v_gene: TRBV11-2
j_gene: TRBJ2-7
abundance: NA
d_gene: NA
CDR3nt: TGTGCCAGCAGCTTAGTCTTGGCGGGCGCGTCCTACGAGCAGTACTTC
CDR3aa: CASSLVLAGASYEQYF

v_gene: TRBV27
j_gene: TRBJ1-2
abundance: NA
d_gene: NA
CDR3nt: TGTGCCAGCAGTTCCCCGGGGGGCTATGGCTACACCTTC
CDR3aa: CASSSPGGYGYTF

v_gene: TRBV18
j_gene: TRBJ1-4
abundance: NA
d_gene: NA
CDR3nt: TGTGCCAGCTCACCACCCCGTTCTAATGAAAAACTGTTTTTT
CDR3aa: CASSPPRSNEKLFF

v_gene: TRBV7-3
j_gene: TRBJ2-1
abundance: NA
d_gene: TRBD2
CDR3nt: TGTGCCAGCAGCTTAACTAGCGGGAGTCTTTACAATGAGCAGTTCTTC
CDR3aa: CASSLTSGSLYNEQFF

v_gene: TRBV7-6
j_gene: TRBJ2-7
abundance: NA
d_gene: NA
CDR3nt: TGTGCCAGCAGCTTACTACAGGGAGCTGGCGAGCAGTACTTC
CDR3aa: CASSLLQGAGEQYF

v_gene: TRBV19
j_gene: TRBJ2-1
abundance: NA
d_gene: NA
CDR3nt: TGTGCCAGTAGTGCCCCGGGACGAAGGAATGAGCAGTTCTTC
CDR3aa: CASSAPGRRNEQFF

v_gene: TRBV5-1
j_gene: TRBJ1-4
abundance: once
d_gene: NA
CDR3nt: TGCGCCAGCAGCTTGGGGTCGGTGGCTAATGAAAAACTGTTTTTT
CDR3aa: CASSLGSVANEKLFF

v_gene: TRBV10-1
j_gene: TRBJ2-7
abundance: NA
d_gene: NA
CDR3nt: TGCGCCAGCAGTGGGTGGAAAACCGGCGAGCAGTACTTC
CDR3aa: CASSGWKTGEQYF

v_gene: TRBV25-1
j_gene: TRBJ1-2
abundance: NA
d_gene: NA
CDR3nt: TGTGCCAGCAGTGAATCCGGCAGGGCCTCAGGCTACACCTTC
CDR3aa: CASSESGRASGYTF

v_gene: TRBV9
j_gene: TRBJ2-3
abundance: NA
d_gene: NA
CDR3nt: TGTGCCAGCAGCCAGGGGACCTACACAGATACGCAGTATTTT
CDR3aa: CASSQGTYTDTQYF

v_gene: TRBV15
j_gene: TRBJ1-4
abundance: NA
d_gene: TRBD1
CDR3nt: TGTGCCACCAGCAGAGGCAAGGCCACGGGGACAGGAAGAAATGAAAAACTGTTTTTT
CDR3aa: CATSRGKATGTGRNEKLFF

v_gene: TRBV19
j_gene: TRBJ2-3
abundance: NA
d_gene: TRBD2
CDR3nt: TGTGCCAGTAGTACCTCGGCCTTTTGGACTAGCGGGAGAGGTACAGATACGCAGTATTTT
CDR3aa: CASSTSAFWTSGRGTDTQYF